This paragraph reports one T cell receptor beta chain. As originally analysed: It was from reference gene primer amplification that nucleated cell counts were estimated. Data came from immunoSEQ multiplex PCR; TCRdb stores just in-frame clones and leaves some out. V and J calls and clone size are as listed in that table; D and trimming were resolved from the DNA. The sample yields roughly 250,000 clones, more than 75% seen once. Germline CDR1 is SGHRS and CDR2 is YFSETQ. After removal of 0 bases from V and 2 bases from J, the junction contained 5 bases not matched to a gene. CDR3 length: 16 residues. In Cohort 3, a recovered donor had either two negative PCRs, clearance, or symptom resolution. This specimen comes from a study of blood T cell repertoires in COVID-19.

The source of this sequence is a woman aged 45-59 years who had recovered from COVID-19. What was sequenced was PBMCs or T cells enriched from blood (not recorded which). This chain links TRBV5-1 with TRBJ2-3; TRBD2 matches 8 bases. CDR3 in amino acids: CASSLETSGNTDTQYF. Written as DNA, the CDR3 is TGCGCCAGCAGCTTGGAAACTAGCGGAAACACAGATACGCAGTATTTT.